Listed here are 8 T cell receptor beta chains from one sample, sequenced in a study of identical twins. From the 5' RACE reads, TCRdb called clonotypes with MiXCR, one entry per CDR3 protein. The sample contains 700,000 or so distinct CDR3 sequences, 8.6% of which appear only once. These data were also reused for a study on yellow fever vaccine responses in identical twins.

Sequenced sample: PBMCs. The receptors originated from a woman aged 18 to 35 in good health.

The V gene is TRBV3-1, the J gene TRBJ2-5; TRBD2 matches at 10 bases. Germline V gene lookup returns CDR1 LGHDT and CDR2 YNNKEL (reference sequence). V dropped 3 bases and J dropped 4; count of bases not matched to a gene: 5. This CDR3 has 15 residues. CDR3 sequence (DNA): TGTGCCAGCAGCCAGGCTAGCGGGAGAACAGAGACCCAGTACTTC. It yields the protein CASSQASGRTETQYF.

J is TRBJ1-3 and V is TRBV20-1, with TRBD1 as a possible D gene (5 bases). Germline CDR1 DFQATT, CDR2 SNEGSKA (reference sequence). The CDR3 has 12 residues. With 6 bases removed from V and 2 bases from J, the gap between germline ends came to 8 bases. The CDR3 DNA follows: TGCAGTGCACGGGGACCTGGAAACACCATATATTTT. Translating gives CSARGPGNTIYF.

This clonotype was found many times. The gene calls are TRBV29-1 and TRBJ1-2, with D unclear. CDR1 SQVTM and CDR2 ANQGSEA come from the germline V gene. This CDR3 is 14 amino acids long. V was cut by 0 bases and J by 4 bases, with 12 bases left in between. CDR3 bases: TGCAGCGTTGAAGATAGGGCGGGAGGCTATGGCTACACCTTC. This gives the protein CSVEDRAGGYGYTF. Variable domain in full (rest from reference TRBV29-1 and TRBJ1-2): SAVISQKPSRDICQRGTSLTIQCQVDSQVTMMFWYRQQPGQSLTLIATANQGSEATYESGFVIDKFPISRPNLTFSTLTVSNMSPEDSSIYLCSVEDRAGGYGYTFGSGTRLTVV.

This clonotype was picked up a small number of times. This sequence joins TRBV27 and TRBJ2-7, with D perhaps TRBD2 (6 bases). This CDR3 has 15 amino acids. Trimming left V 3 bases short and J 5 bases short, with 17 bases between. Per the germline V gene, CDR1 is MNHEY and CDR2 is SMNVEV (reference sequence). CDR3 DNA: TGTGCCAGCAGTTTTATGACTAGTGGCATCAACGAGCAGTACTTC. Amino acids: CASSFMTSGINEQYF.

This clonotype was detected ten times or more. The rearrangement links TRBV6-5 to TRBJ2-3; a possible D gene is TRBD2 (5 bases). The CDR3 extends over 15 amino acids. Germline V lookup: CDR1 MNHEY, CDR2 SVGAGI. V dropped 2 bases and J dropped 4 bases, with 13 bases sitting between them. The DNA of the CDR3 is TGTGCCAGCAGTTACGGGCTAGCCGTTTCAGATACGCAGTATTTT. It translates to CASSYGLAVSDTQYF.

This clonotype was picked up a small number of times. CDR3 loop: CASSSLSGDGYTF. The CDR3 bases are TGCGCCAGCAGCTCGCTTTCAGGGGATGGCTACACCTTC. J is TRBJ1-2 and V is TRBV5-1; weak D call: TRBD1 (6 bases). CDR1 and CDR2 (germline): SGHRS, YFSETQ. The V and J ends lost 3 bases and 6 bases respectively, with 12 bases between them. CDR3 length: 13 residues.

The rearrangement joins TRBV6-5 to TRBJ2-1; 10 bases are shared with TRBD2. Trimming took 4 bases from V and 10 from J; bases not matched to a gene: 10. Germline CDR1 and CDR2: MNHEY and SVGAGI. CDR3 length equals 15 residues. In DNA, the CDR3 is TGTGCCAGCAGTTCCCTGACTAGCGGGCCCACCGAGCAGTTCTTC. Its protein is CASSSLTSGPTEQFF.

This clonotype was detected ten times or more. This chain joins TRBV5-1 and TRBJ1-1; D gene unclear. The V gene's germline CDR1 is SGHRS and CDR2 YFSETQ. Trimming cost V 0 bases and J 1 base, with 7 bases left between them. This CDR3 spans 14 amino acids. The CDR3 DNA reads TGCGCCAGCAGCTTGGCCTGGGGGAACACTGAAGCTTTCTTT. Translation: CASSLAWGNTEAFF.